This T cell receptor (beta chain) appears in the sequencing data of a study of CD8+CD57+ T cells in acquired aplastic anemia. In the case of this clonotype: Its antigen is currently unknown.

Study observations and caveats: Over 25 shared CD8+ CDR3s appeared highly expressed within patients' immunodominant clones.

Genomic DNA, the template, was used for profiling of the TCR beta VDJ and CDR3. Each CDR3 protein is one row after TCRdb ran MiXCR on the reads. The data contain some 170,000 distinct CDR3 sequences, roughly 48% of them singletons. V was trimmed by 5 bases and J by 4 bases, leaving 14 bases between them. Germline loops: CDR1 PRHDT, CDR2 FYEKMQ (reference sequence). The CDR3 is made up of 14 amino acids. Sequencing was done on patients that had shown CD8+CD57+ cell expansion by flow cytometry. The clonotype originates from a human donor with aplastic anemia. The sequencing sample was made of sorted CD4+, CD8+, or CD8+CD57+ T cells (not recorded which) from PBMCs. The rearrangement joins TRBV13 to TRBJ1-2; D is ambiguous. The CDR3 here is CASSLAMSGYGYTF. Here the CDR3 DNA reads TGTGCCAGCAGCCTTGCAATGTCGGGCTATGGCTACACCTTC.